This T cell receptor beta chain was recovered during a study of technical replicates of blood from a handful of donors. This CDR3 contains 15 residues. V lost 0 bases to trimming and J lost 0 bases, with 9 bases between them. Per germline, CDR1 SGHRS and CDR2 YFSETQ. This table comes from immunoSEQ multiplex PCR, and its TCRdb copy is limited to in-frame clones, with some not included. Among tens of thousands of clones, 85% to 95% were seen once, and the ten largest hold over 0.4%. The source is a human donor in good health. The sequenced sample was T cells isolated from PBMCs. The V gene is TRBV5-1, the J gene TRBJ1-1, with no clear D. CDR3 DNA: TGCGCCAGCAGCTTGGTCGGCGGAATGAACACTGAAGCTTTCTTT. This encodes CASSLVGGMNTEAFF. The complete variable domain, with remaining parts taken from reference TRBV5-1 and TRBJ1-1, reads KAGVTQTPRYLIKTRGQQVTLSCSPISGHRSVSWYQQTPGQGLQFLFEYFSETQRNKGNFPGRFSGRQFSNSRSEMNVSTLELGDSALYLCASSLVGGMNTEAFFGQGTRLTVV.